These 5 T cell receptor beta chains were sequenced from one sample in a study of T cell changes during pregnancy in multiple sclerosis. Sequencing was performed with immunoSEQ multiplex PCR; in TCRdb, only in-frame clones are kept and a portion is missing. The table lists 65,000 to 75,000 clones, 80% to 95% of them singletons, with 3.5% to 4.5% in the top ten. The specimen comprised peripheral blood, sampled after pregnancy. These receptors all come from a female donor in good health, enrolled as a control in a pregnancy study.

The CDR3 protein is CASSSGQGGRTGELFF. DNA for the CDR3: TGTGCCAGCAGCTCCGGACAGGGGGGGAGGACCGGGGAGCTGTTTTTT. The chain recombines TRBV11-3 with TRBJ2-2, with 10 bases that match TRBD1. Losses at the gene ends were 4 bases for V and 5 bases for J; bases not matched to a gene: 7. The CDR3 spans 16 residues. CDR1 and CDR2 (germline): SGHNT, YENEEA.

This chain connects TRBV18 to TRBJ2-3; the D gene is possibly TRBD2 (6 bases). Trimming took off 0 bases at V and 1 base at J, with 17 bases between the two ends. The CDR3 covers 18 residues. The germline V gene encodes CDR1 KGHSH and CDR2 LQKENI. CDR3 DNA sequence: TGTGCCAGCTCACCACCGCTTAGGAGGGGTAGCGGCACAGATACGCAGTATTTT. This gives the protein CASSPPLRRGSGTDTQYF.

CDR3 protein: CASSERTGRNTGELFF. The CDR3 region has the DNA TGTGCCAGCAGTGAAAGGACAGGGAGGAACACCGGGGAGCTGTTTTTT. This sequence joins TRBV2 and TRBJ2-2, with TRBD1 identical over 8 bases. CDR1 and CDR2 (germline): SNHLY, FYNNEI. V gave up 2 bases and J gave up 1 base; unmatched junction bases: 3. CDR3 length equals 16 residues.

A single count supports this clone. The V call is TRBV6-6, the J call TRBJ2-1; D is possibly TRBD2 (5 bases). In germline, CDR1 is MNHNY, CDR2 SVGAGI (reference sequence). The CDR3 loop spans 11 amino acids. The V gene lost 6 bases and the J gene lost 8 bases, with 8 bases spanning the gap. This chain's CDR3 is CASSPGYEQFF. In nucleotides, the CDR3 is TGTGCCAGCAGCCCGGGATATGAGCAGTTCTTC.

The chain carries TRBV5-1 and TRBJ2-5, with D unresolved. This CDR3 has 13 amino acids. Germline-derived CDR1 and CDR2 are SGHRS and YFSETQ. Trimming removed 2 bases from V and 2 bases from J, with 7 bases in between. CDR3 nucleotide sequence: TGCGCCAGCAGCTTCGGCAGGCAAGAGACCCAGTACTTC. It translates to CASSFGRQETQYF.